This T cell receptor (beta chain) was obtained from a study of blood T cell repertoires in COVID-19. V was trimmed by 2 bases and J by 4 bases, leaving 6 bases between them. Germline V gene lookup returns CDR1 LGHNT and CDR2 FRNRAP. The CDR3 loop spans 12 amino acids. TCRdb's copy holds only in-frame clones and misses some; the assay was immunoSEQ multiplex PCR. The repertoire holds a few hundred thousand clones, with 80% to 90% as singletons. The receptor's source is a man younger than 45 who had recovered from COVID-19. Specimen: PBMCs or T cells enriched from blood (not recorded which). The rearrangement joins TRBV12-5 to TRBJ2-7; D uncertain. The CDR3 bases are TGTGCTAGTGGTTTGTCGGAGTACGAGCAGTACTTC. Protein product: CASGLSEYEQYF.